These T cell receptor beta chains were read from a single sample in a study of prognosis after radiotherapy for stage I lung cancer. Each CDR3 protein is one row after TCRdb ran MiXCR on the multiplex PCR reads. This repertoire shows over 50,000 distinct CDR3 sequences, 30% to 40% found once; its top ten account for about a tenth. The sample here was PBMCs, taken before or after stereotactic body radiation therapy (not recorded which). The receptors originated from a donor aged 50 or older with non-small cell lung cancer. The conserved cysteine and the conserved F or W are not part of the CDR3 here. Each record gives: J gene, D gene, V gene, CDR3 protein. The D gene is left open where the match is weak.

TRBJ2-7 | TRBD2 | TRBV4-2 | ASSLRTGGYEQY
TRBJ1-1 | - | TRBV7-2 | ASSQHRELGTEAF
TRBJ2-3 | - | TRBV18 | ASSPPGTRGADTQY
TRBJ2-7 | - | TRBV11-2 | ASSSTCMRYEQY
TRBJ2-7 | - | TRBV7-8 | ASSHRIVREQY
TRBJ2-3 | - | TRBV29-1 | SVSGWWADTQY
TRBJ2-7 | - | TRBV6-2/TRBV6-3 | AISSTAPPRSHEQY
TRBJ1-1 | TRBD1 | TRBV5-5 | ASSWAGQGGTEAF
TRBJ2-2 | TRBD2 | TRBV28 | ASSRGGAGELF
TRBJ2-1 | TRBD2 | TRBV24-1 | ATSDTSGSNEQF
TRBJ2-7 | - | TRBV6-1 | ASSAAFTSYEQY